Shown below are 17 T cell receptor beta chains from a single sample sequenced in a study of human T cells and chemical hapten exposure. TCRdb reprocessed the RACE reads with MiXCR, giving one entry per CDR3 protein. The sample has around 300,000 distinct CDR3 sequences, 5% to 6.5% seen once; the top ten hold over 7%. As for time point: pre-sensitization, week 0. Treatment of the sample: therapeutic diphenylcyclopropenone sensitization with weekly scalp DPC. The input for sequencing was whole blood, taken in connection with sensitization to the hapten diphenylcyclopropenone (DPC). The receptors originated from a woman aged 18 to 35 with alopecia areata. Some clones in this sample may be carry-over from other donors' samples.

This clonotype was counted between two and nine times. The chain joins TRBV12-3 or TRBV12-4 to TRBJ2-6; perhaps TRBD1 as D (5 bases). This CDR3 has 16 amino acids. Between the trimmed V and J ends, which lost 4 bases and 0 bases, there was a span of 10 bases. The CDR3 DNA reads TGTGCCAGCAGTTCAGACAGCAGCTCTGGGGCCAACGTCCTGACTTTC. Its protein product is CASSSDSSSGANVLTF.

This clonotype has ten or more counts. The chain joins TRBV7-9 to TRBJ2-7; no reliable D call. The germline V gene encodes CDR1 SEHNR and CDR2 FQNEAQ (reference sequence). Between the trimmed V and J ends, which lost 5 bases and 4 bases, there was a span of 9 bases. This CDR3 is built from 12 residues. The CDR3 DNA follows: TGTGCCAGCAGCCCAGCCACATACGAGCAGTACTTC. Its translation is CASSPATYEQYF.

This clonotype was picked up a small number of times. This chain links TRBV6-2 or TRBV6-3 with TRBJ1-2; D call uncertain. The CDR3 contains 13 residues. V lost 7 bases and J 4 bases, leaving 13 bases between the germline ends. Germline V lookup: CDR1 MNHEY, CDR2 SVGEGT. CDR3 DNA: TGTGCCAGCAAAACTTCGACGATCTATGGCTACACCTTC. This encodes CASKTSTIYGYTF.

In this sample, this clonotype turned up a few times. The rearrangement links TRBV6-5 to TRBJ2-7; tentative D call: TRBD2 (6 bases). Trimming took 5 bases from V and 2 from J, leaving 13 bases between them. Per germline, CDR1 MNHEY and CDR2 SVGAGI. The CDR3 has 14 amino acids. The CDR3 protein is CASSDRAGTYEQYF. DNA for the CDR3: TGTGCCAGCAGTGATCGTGCGGGGACCTACGAGCAGTACTTC.

This clonotype was picked up many times. This rearrangement joins TRBV6-5 to TRBJ2-5; D is unclear. CDR1 is MNHEY, CDR2 SVGAGI, per germline. The CDR3 length is 11 residues. V lost 3 bases and J lost 4, with 3 bases in between. CDR3 sequence (DNA): TGTGCCAGCAGTTATTCAGAGACCCAGTACTTC. It encodes CASSYSETQYF.

V is TRBV21-1 and J is TRBJ1-5; the table's D gene call, TRBD1, was not cross checked with the DNA. TRBV21-1 is a pseudogene segment. This CDR3 contains 13 residues. The CDR3 here is CASSCPLSQPQHF. The CDR3 DNA sequence: TGTGCCAGCAGCTGTCCACTTTCTCAGCCCCAGCATTTT.

This clonotype was found a few times. CDR3 region: CASNKAGEETQYF. The DNA of the CDR3 is TGTGCCAGCAACAAAGCCGGGGAAGAGACCCAGTACTTC. The V gene is TRBV11-2, the J gene TRBJ2-5, with D maybe TRBD2 (5 bases). In germline, CDR1 is SGHAT, CDR2 FQNNGV. V was cut by 7 bases and J by 3 bases, with 12 bases left in between. This CDR3 contains 13 residues.

This clonotype occurred many times. J is TRBJ2-7 and V is TRBV6-5, with D maybe TRBD1 (6 bases). The germline gives CDR1 MNHEY, CDR2 SVGAGI. Deletions cut 2 bases from V and 2 bases from J, with 13 bases between. This CDR3 is built from 15 residues. CDR3 in amino acids: CASSYGQPLTYEQYF. The CDR3 DNA follows: TGTGCCAGCAGTTACGGACAGCCGTTGACCTACGAGCAGTACTTC.

This clonotype was seen a handful of times. V gene TRBV5-1 combines with J gene TRBJ2-1; TRBD1 is a possible D gene (6 bases). Per the germline V gene, CDR1 is SGHRS and CDR2 is YFSETQ. This CDR3 has 13 amino acids. V lost 4 bases to trimming and J lost 4 bases, with 9 bases between them. The CDR3 reads CASSAQGYNEQFF. Here the CDR3 DNA reads TGCGCCAGCAGCGCACAGGGATACAATGAGCAGTTCTTC.

This clonotype was recorded at least ten times. This rearrangement joins TRBV9 to TRBJ2-3, with D possibly matching TRBD1 (5 bases). The germline V gene encodes CDR1 SGDLS and CDR2 YYNGEE. V was shortened by 3 bases and J by 2 bases, with 10 bases between the two germline ends. The CDR3 has 14 amino acids. In nucleotides, the CDR3 is TGTGCCAGCAGCGCGAGACAGTCCACAGATACGCAGTATTTT. Protein sequence: CASSARQSTDTQYF.

This clonotype was counted ten times or more. The chain joins TRBV2 to TRBJ2-3, with D possibly TRBD2 on 6 matching bases. CDR1 is SNHLY and CDR2 is FYNNEI in the germline V gene. The CDR3 extends over 15 amino acids. Trimming left V 7 bases short and J 0 bases short, with 14 bases between. The CDR3 DNA reads as TGTGCCAGCAACCCCCAACTAGCAAGCACAGATACGCAGTATTTT. It translates to CASNPQLASTDTQYF.

V gene TRBV4-2 combines with J gene TRBJ2-2; TRBD2 agrees at 8 bases. The CDR3 is 15 amino acids. With V trimmed by 2 bases and J by 2 bases, 1 base remained unmatched. Germline loops: CDR1 LGHNA, CDR2 YNFKEQ. The CDR3 sequence: CASSQLAGNTGELFF. The CDR3 DNA is TGTGCCAGCAGCCAACTAGCGGGTAACACCGGGGAGCTGTTTTTT.

At least ten counts were recorded for this clonotype. The chain links TRBV7-9 to TRBJ1-1, with D possibly TRBD1 on 5 matching bases. Trimming removed 5 bases from V and 2 bases from J, with 15 bases in between. The CDR3 contains 15 residues. Germline values: CDR1 SEHNR, CDR2 FQNEAQ (reference sequence). In DNA form, the CDR3 reads TGTGCCAGCAGCATCCGCAGGGAAACAAACACTGAAGCTTTCTTT. Its protein is CASSIRRETNTEAFF.

A few counts support this clonotype. The chain links TRBV4-2 to TRBJ1-5; 10 bases match TRBD1. The CDR3 extends over 16 amino acids. J was trimmed by 5 bases and V by 1 base; bases with no gene match: 5. Germline V CDR1 and CDR2: LGHNA, YNFKEQ. CDR3 region: CASSQGTGQGYQPQHF. DNA for the CDR3: TGTGCCAGCAGCCAAGGTACGGGACAGGGGTATCAGCCCCAGCATTTT.

This clonotype was seen only a few times. The DNA for the CDR3 is TGTGCCAGCAGCCCTGGGACTAGCGGGGTTGAGACCCAGTACTTC. It is translated as CASSPGTSGVETQYF. The rearrangement links TRBV5-6 to TRBJ2-5; 13 bases line up with TRBD2. The germline gives CDR1 SGHDT, CDR2 YYEEEE. This CDR3 region has 15 residues. The trim removed 4 bases at V and 5 bases at J, leaving 5 bases unmatched.

This clonotype has just a few counts. The chain couples TRBV7-9 to TRBJ2-3, with D maybe TRBD2 (5 bases). V lost 1 base to trimming and J lost 0 bases, with 11 bases between them. Germline V lookup: CDR1 SEHNR, CDR2 FQNEAQ (reference sequence). The length of the CDR3 is 16 residues. For the CDR3, the DNA is TGTGCCAGCAGCTTAGGCCGGGGAGTAAGCACAGATACGCAGTATTTT. Translation: CASSLGRGVSTDTQYF.

The table lists this clonotype with many counts. The chain couples TRBV9 to TRBJ2-5; D is tentatively TRBD1 or TRBD2 (5 bases each). The CDR3 spans 17 residues. Trimming left V 2 bases short and J 2 bases short, with 19 bases between. CDR1 is SGDLS, CDR2 YYNGEE, per germline. This chain's CDR3 is CASSVGPRDFQQETQYF. CDR3 DNA sequence: TGTGCCAGCAGCGTGGGACCACGGGATTTTCAACAAGAGACCCAGTACTTC.